The next 32 T cell receptor beta chains were all read from a single sample in a study of regulatory and conventional T cells in RAG deficiency (dated by TCRdb to 2016 to 2017). Regulatory T cells were purified from blood as CD4+CD25-high CD127-low cells before genomic DNA extraction. Preparation of the library involved the immunoSEQ multiplex PCR assay. Drawn from immuneACCESS, this table holds only the in-frame rearrangements with V and J called that TCRdb kept. Clones are partly lost; checked studies trace under half to an unresolved V gene and leave the rest unexplained. This sample gives roughly 20,000 clones in total; approximately 88% of them show up just once. The top ten constitute around 1.4% of the sample. This sample also belongs to another study, concerning regulatory T cells. As the second publication notes: The multiplex PCR relied on 52 forward TRBV primers and 13 reverse TRBJ primers, and amplification bias was corrected through assay-based and computational methods.

Sequenced input: Tregs sorted from blood. The receptors stem from a human donor in good health.

In regard to this clone: This sample also contains other DNA sequences that code for the same CDR3. The gene calls are TRBV2 and TRBJ2-5; D not certain. The CDR3 loop spans 12 amino acids. The germline CDR1 and CDR2 sequences are SNHLY and FYNNEI. V lost 8 bases to trimming and J lost 5 bases, with 12 bases between them. CDR3 amino acids: CASAELQETQYF. CDR3 sequence (DNA): TGTGCCAGCGCGGAGCTCCAGGAGACCCAGTACTTC.

This clone was recorded only once. V is TRBV6-1 and J is TRBJ1-6; 8 bases match TRBD1. The CDR3 totals 11 residues. V gave up 4 bases and J gave up 15 bases; unmatched junction bases: 2. CDR1 is MNHNS and CDR2 is SASEGT in the germline V gene. In nucleotides, the CDR3 is TGTGCCAGCAGTGCAGGGGGCGACCTCCACTTT. Amino acids: CASSAGGDLHF.

The chain combines TRBV5-1 with TRBJ1-6, with a possible D match to TRBD1 (5 bases). The CDR3 length is 14 residues. The V end was cut by 4 bases, the J end by 9 bases, with 14 bases between. CDR1 is SGHRS and CDR2 is YFSETQ in the germline V gene. CDR3 sequence (DNA): TGCGCCAGCAGCCCGGGACCCGATGGTTCACCCCTCCACTTT. Translated: CASSPGPDGSPLHF. The whole variable domain, remainder taken from reference TRBV5-1 and TRBJ1-6, is KAGVTQTPRYLIKTRGQQVTLSCSPISGHRSVSWYQQTPGQGLQFLFEYFSETQRNKGNFPGRFSGRQFSNSRSEMNVSTLELGDSALYLCASSPGPDGSPLHFGNGTRLTVT.

The rearrangement links TRBV5-5 to TRBJ2-3, with 7 nucleotides matching TRBD1. V gave up 5 bases and J gave up 7 bases; unmatched junction bases: 16. CDR3 length: 16 amino acids. Germline loops: CDR1 SGHKS, CDR2 YYEKEE (reference sequence). CDR3 loop: CASRFGGFGTANTQYF. The CDR3, as DNA: TGTGCCAGCAGATTTGGGGGATTTGGGACAGCCAATACGCAGTATTTT.

The chain links TRBV10-3 to TRBJ2-4, with 7 positions matching TRBD2. The junction had 2 bases not matched to a gene; V was cut back by 0 bases and J by 0 bases. This CDR3 is 16 amino acids long. Germline V gene sequence: CDR1 ENHRY, CDR2 SYGVKD. The CDR3 loop is CAISESGLLAKNIQYF. In DNA, the CDR3 is TGTGCCATCAGTGAGTCGGGACTACTAGCCAAAAACATTCAGTACTTC.

V and J are TRBV2 and TRBJ2-3; TRBD1 matches at 7 bases. J gave up 4 bases and V 5 bases, and 12 bases lay outside the gene matches. Germline CDR1 SNHLY, CDR2 FYNNEI. CDR3 length: 16 residues. CDR3 sequence reads: CASSLDRSSISDTQYF. The CDR3 DNA follows: TGTGCCAGCAGTTTGGACAGGTCAAGTATTTCAGATACGCAGTATTTT.

This chain links TRBV18 with TRBJ2-6, with 9 bases matching TRBD1. V lost 7 bases and J lost 0; bases outside the gene matches: 4. Germline-derived CDR1 and CDR2 are KGHSH and LQKENI. The CDR3 consists of 16 residues. The CDR3 here is CASLGTGRSGANVLTF. For the CDR3, the DNA is TGTGCCAGCTTGGGGACAGGGCGCTCTGGGGCCAACGTCCTGACTTTC.

The chain joins TRBV11-1 to TRBJ2-1; D call uncertain. V dropped 1 base and J dropped 8 bases, with 9 bases sitting between them. This CDR3 contains 13 residues. The germline gives CDR1 SGHAT, CDR2 FQDESV (reference sequence). For the CDR3, the DNA is TGTGCCAGCAGCTTAGAAGCCGCATATGAGCAGTTCTTC. Amino acids: CASSLEAAYEQFF.

The J gene is TRBJ1-1, the V gene TRBV14, with 9 bases lining up with TRBD1. CDR1 SGHDN and CDR2 FVKESK come from the germline V gene. This CDR3 has 14 residues. V lost 4 bases to trimming and J lost 5 bases; unmatched junction nucleotides: 5. In DNA, the CDR3 is TGTGCCAGCAGCCCAGGGACAGGGTGGACTGAAGCTTTCTTT. This encodes CASSPGTGWTEAFF. Supplemented by reference TRBV14 and TRBJ1-1, the full variable domain reads EAGVTQFPSHSVIEKGQTVTLRCDPISGHDNLYWYRRVMGKEIKFLLHFVKESKQDESGMPNNRFLAERTGGTYSTLKVQPAELEDSGVYFCASSPGTGWTEAFFGQGTRLTVV.

DNA of the CDR3: TGTGCCAGCAGTCCCCGGGACAGGGGGCCCTCACCCCTCCACTTT. Translated, it gives CASSPRDRGPSPLHF. The J gene is TRBJ1-6, the V gene TRBV27; 12 bases map to TRBD1. Germline V gives CDR1 MNHEY, CDR2 SMNVEV (reference sequence). J was trimmed by 10 bases and V by 5 bases; bases with no gene match: 6. CDR3 length: 15 amino acids.

The CDR3 protein is CASSLWGEMNTEAFF. As DNA, the CDR3 is TGTGCCAGCAGCCTCTGGGGGGAGATGAACACTGAAGCTTTCTTT. The V and J genes are TRBV5-5 and TRBJ1-1; weak D call: TRBD1 (5 bases). The V gene lost 4 bases and the J gene lost 0 bases, with 13 bases spanning the gap. Germline lookup yields CDR1 SGHKS and CDR2 YYEKEE (reference sequence). This CDR3 has 15 residues.

The chain carries TRBV5-1 and TRBJ1-4; D ambiguous. The germline gives CDR1 SGHRS, CDR2 YFSETQ. Trimming removed 4 bases from V and 8 bases from J, with 15 bases in between. This CDR3 comprises 14 residues. CDR3 sequence (DNA): TGCGCCAGCAGCCCGGGTTTTTTCGGGGAAAAACTGTTTTTT. This codes for CASSPGFFGEKLFF.

The gene calls are TRBV30 and TRBJ2-1; 11 positions agree with TRBD2. CDR1 GTSNPN and CDR2 SVGIG come from the germline V gene (reference sequence). CDR3 size: 17 residues. J gave up 0 bases and V 0 bases, and 4 bases lay outside the gene matches. CDR3 amino acids: CAWSVLAGVSSYNEQFF. The CDR3 DNA reads as TGTGCCTGGAGTGTACTAGCGGGAGTAAGCTCCTACAATGAGCAGTTCTTC.

The genes are TRBV15 and TRBJ1-5; D not certain. The CDR3 covers 13 residues. V lost 3 bases to trimming and J lost 1 base, with 4 bases between them. CDR1 and CDR2 (germline): LNHNV, YYDKDF (reference sequence). The CDR3 DNA reads TGTGCCACCAGCAGGGTGAGCAATCAGCCCCAGCATTTT. Protein product: CATSRVSNQPQHF. The full variable domain, its missing parts supplied by reference TRBV15 and TRBJ1-5, is DAMVIQNPRYQVTQFGKPVTLSCSQTLNHNVMYWYQQKSSQAPKLLFHYYDKDFNNEADTPDNFQSRRPNTSFCFLDIRSPGLGDTAMYLCATSRVSNQPQHFGDGTRLSIL.

The chain carries TRBV5-1 and TRBJ2-2; D is ambiguous. The CDR3 totals 14 residues. The V end was cut by 1 base, the J end by 1 base, with 5 bases between. From germline, CDR1 is SGHRS and CDR2 YFSETQ. The CDR3 sequence: CASSLNGNTGELFF. CDR3 DNA: TGCGCCAGCAGCTTGAACGGGAACACCGGGGAGCTGTTTTTT.

This rearrangement joins TRBV30 to TRBJ1-1; D remains unclear. V gave up 3 bases and J gave up 1 base, with 6 bases separating them. The germline gives CDR1 GTSNPN, CDR2 SVGIG (reference sequence). This CDR3 comprises 12 residues. In DNA form, the CDR3 reads TGTGCCTGGAGGCGCGGGAACACTGAAGCTTTCTTT. Protein product: CAWRRGNTEAFF.

This clone was found a few times. Other DNA sequences in this sample translate to the same CDR3. V gene TRBV29-1 combines with J gene TRBJ1-1; D gene uncertain. This CDR3 contains 13 residues. Trimming stripped 6 bases from V and 1 base from J, with 12 bases between. Germline V gene data show CDR1 as SQVTM and CDR2 as ANQGSEA. CDR3 region: CSVARAQNTEAFF. CDR3 coding DNA: TGCAGCGTAGCCAGAGCACAGAACACTGAAGCTTTCTTT.

The CDR3 coding sequence is TGTGCCTGGAGTGGGGGGGGCCGCGAGCAGTTCTTC. This sequence encodes CAWSGGGREQFF. The chain is built from TRBV30 and TRBJ2-1, with D possibly matching TRBD2 (7 bases). From germline, CDR1 is GTSNPN and CDR2 SVGIG (reference sequence). Trimming stripped 1 base from V and 10 bases from J, with 11 bases between. The CDR3 consists of 12 residues.

This chain uses TRBV7-3 with TRBJ1-3; the D is unclear. The CDR3 sequence is 15 residues long. Deletions cut 6 bases from V and 1 base from J, with 13 bases between. The germline V gene has CDR1 SGHTA and CDR2 FQGTGA. CDR3 region: CASSIAMGSGNTIYF. The CDR3 bases are TGTGCCAGCAGTATAGCAATGGGATCTGGAAACACCATATATTTT.

The chain recombines TRBV5-1 with TRBJ2-1; D possibly corresponds to TRBD1 (6 bases). The V gene's germline CDR1 is SGHRS and CDR2 YFSETQ. V was cut by 4 bases and J by 1 base, with 9 bases left in between. The CDR3 is made up of 14 amino acids. As DNA, the CDR3 is TGCGCCAGCAGCGAACAGGGATCCTACAATGAGCAGTTCTTC. Translation: CASSEQGSYNEQFF.

The chain combines TRBV6-1 with TRBJ2-5, with D possibly being TRBD1 or TRBD2 (5 bases each). From germline, CDR1 is MNHNS and CDR2 SASEGT. This CDR3 has 16 amino acids. Trimming took 4 bases from V and 1 from J, leaving 16 bases between them. The CDR3 reads CASSGGIFAVQETQYF. The CDR3 nucleotides are TGTGCCAGCAGTGGGGGGATCTTTGCGGTCCAAGAGACCCAGTACTTC.

The chain employs TRBV5-1 and TRBJ2-7; possible D gene TRBD1, 5 bases. Germline V gene lookup returns CDR1 SGHRS and CDR2 YFSETQ. V lost 5 bases to trimming and J lost 6 bases, with 15 bases between them. This CDR3 comprises 13 residues. CDR3 sequence (DNA): TGCGCCAGCAGGACGCAAGGGGCTGGCGAGCAGTACTTC. This encodes CASRTQGAGEQYF.

V usage is TRBV14 and J usage is TRBJ1-6, with 10 bases identical to TRBD1. CDR1 SGHDN and CDR2 FVKESK come from the germline V gene. The CDR3 loop spans 17 amino acids. Trimming took 3 bases from V and 9 from J; bases not matched to a gene: 11. The CDR3 DNA sequence: TGTGCCAGCAGCCACAGAACGGGACAGGGGTTTTCTTCACCCCTCCACTTT. As protein: CASSHRTGQGFSSPLHF. Filled out from reference TRBV14 and TRBJ1-6, the complete variable domain reads EAGVTQFPSHSVIEKGQTVTLRCDPISGHDNLYWYRRVMGKEIKFLLHFVKESKQDESGMPNNRFLAERTGGTYSTLKVQPAELEDSGVYFCASSHRTGQGFSSPLHFGNGTRLTVT.

The chain uses TRBV6-4 and TRBJ2-5; D perhaps matches TRBD1 (5 bases). Looked up from germline, CDR1 is MRHNA and CDR2 is SNTAGT. The CDR3 consists of 11 residues. The V gene lost 7 bases and the J gene lost 5 bases, with 8 bases spanning the gap. The CDR3 loop is CASKGRETQYF. CDR3 in DNA: TGTGCCAGCAAGGGGCGGGAGACCCAGTACTTC.

Here the CDR3 reads CASSVAGDKRQFF. The CDR3 DNA is TGTGCCAGCAGCGTAGCGGGAGACAAACGTCAGTTCTTC. V gene TRBV9 combines with J gene TRBJ2-1, with a tentative D call TRBD2 (6 bases). Germline loops: CDR1 SGDLS, CDR2 YYNGEE. V lost 0 bases, J lost 13 bases, and 14 bases lay in between. The CDR3 consists of 13 residues.

The chain uses TRBV5-6 and TRBJ1-1; no firm D call. V lost 4 bases and J 0 bases, leaving 10 bases between the germline ends. Per germline, CDR1 SGHDT and CDR2 YYEEEE. The CDR3 covers 14 residues. For the CDR3, the DNA is TGTGCCAGCAGCACCAGAAGGGTGAACACTGAAGCTTTCTTT. Protein product: CASSTRRVNTEAFF.

CDR3 in DNA: TGTGCCAGCGGAGAACTCGGTTCGGAAGCTTTCTTT. This sequence encodes CASGELGSEAFF. This chain uses TRBV25-1 with TRBJ1-1; D is uncertain. V dropped 8 bases and J dropped 8 bases, with 15 bases sitting between them. This CDR3 is 12 amino acids long. Germline V gives CDR1 MGHDK, CDR2 SYGVNS.

The V and J genes are TRBV5-1 and TRBJ2-3, with D possibly being TRBD1 (5 bases). The germline V gene has CDR1 SGHRS and CDR2 YFSETQ. V was cut by 3 bases and J by 1 base, with 15 bases left in between. The CDR3 totals 16 residues. The CDR3 loop reads CASSSGPQEGTDTQYF. As DNA, the CDR3 is TGCGCCAGCAGCTCAGGACCACAGGAAGGCACAGATACGCAGTATTTT.

The chain uses TRBV7-9 and TRBJ1-1; possible D gene TRBD1, 5 bases. CDR1 and CDR2 (germline): SEHNR, FQNEAQ (reference sequence). The V gene lost 3 bases and the J gene lost 4 bases, with 15 bases spanning the gap. This CDR3 spans 15 amino acids. Written as DNA, the CDR3 is TGTGCCAGCAGCTTTCTTGCAGGGTTGAGCACTGAAGCTTTCTTT. Translation: CASSFLAGLSTEAFF. The whole variable domain, remainder taken from reference TRBV7-9 and TRBJ1-1, is DTGVSQNPRHKITKRGQNVTFRCDPISEHNRLYWYRQTLGQGPEFLTYFQNEAQLEKSRLLSDRFSAERPKGSFSTLEIQRTEQGDSAMYLCASSFLAGLSTEAFFGQGTRLTVV.

This chain joins TRBV5-1 and TRBJ1-6; D gene ambiguous. The CDR3 sequence is 13 residues long. Germline V gives CDR1 SGHRS, CDR2 YFSETQ. The germline V and J ends were trimmed by 4 bases and 9 bases, with 11 bases remaining between them. In DNA, the CDR3 is TGCGCCAGCAGCCCGACGTTTAGTTCACCCCTCCACTTT. Translating it yields CASSPTFSSPLHF.

This clone was picked up one time. V is TRBV7-9 and J is TRBJ1-1, with TRBD1 as a possible D gene (6 bases). The CDR3 has 12 residues. Germline CDR1 is SEHNR and CDR2 is FQNEAQ (reference sequence). V was trimmed by 3 bases and J by 5 bases, leaving 7 bases between them. The CDR3 region has the DNA TGTGCCAGCAGCTTCGGACAGACTGAAGCTTTCTTT. It is translated as CASSFGQTEAFF. The full variable domain, in which reference TRBV7-9 and TRBJ1-1 provide the parts outside the CDR3, is DTGVSQNPRHKITKRGQNVTFRCDPISEHNRLYWYRQTLGQGPEFLTYFQNEAQLEKSRLLSDRFSAERPKGSFSTLEIQRTEQGDSAMYLCASSFGQTEAFFGQGTRLTVV.

This rearrangement joins TRBV4-3 to TRBJ1-2, with D possibly matching TRBD1 (5 bases). Deletions cut 2 bases from V and 8 bases from J, with 15 bases between. The CDR3 runs 14 residues. CDR1 and CDR2 (germline): LGHNA, YSLEER. In DNA, the CDR3 is TGCGCCAGCAGCCAAACCGGGACTCTAATCGGCTACACCTTC. It codes for CASSQTGTLIGYTF.